Many counts were recorded for the clone carrying this T cell receptor (beta chain). TCRdb analysed the RT-PCR reads with MiXCR anew, one entry per CDR3 protein. The table has more than 600,000 distinct CDR3 sequences, about 14% seen once. The CDR3 length is 16 residues. Looked up from germline, CDR1 is DFQATT and CDR2 is SNEGSKA (reference sequence). With V trimmed by 2 bases and J by 6 bases, 14 bases remained unmatched. The sequenced material came from memory CD4+ T cells from blood. J is TRBJ2-5 and V is TRBV20-1; TRBD1 agrees at 8 bases. The clonotype comes from a female donor in good health, serving as a healthy control. The CDR3 DNA sequence: TGCAGTGCTAGATCCCCAGGGGGCGGTGATTTGAAGACCCAGTACTTC. Protein product: CSARSPGGGDLKTQYF.